In this sample, the clone carrying this T cell receptor (beta chain) turned up many times. Sequencing was done on patients that had shown CD8+CD57+ cell expansion by flow cytometry. With no exception, the patients had severe acquired aplastic anemia. The study sampled blood from patients who had received no therapy. This specimen belongs to a study of CD8+CD57+ T cells in acquired aplastic anemia. Overall study context: Sorted CD4+ and CD8+ cell DNA averaged roughly 3.2 ug.

CDR3 size: 14 residues. V was shortened by 0 bases and J by 4 bases, with 9 bases between the two germline ends. Germline CDR1 is SGHVS and CDR2 is FQNEAQ. The use of genomic DNA as template underpinned the TCR beta VDJ and CDR3 profiling. TCRdb re-called the reads with MiXCR, one entry per CDR3 protein. The profile shows fewer than 250,000 distinct CDR3 sequences, about half of them singletons. The rearrangement joins TRBV7-8 to TRBJ1-1, with D possibly matching TRBD1 (5 bases). Sequenced material: sorted CD4+, CD8+, or CD8+CD57+ T cells (not recorded which) from PBMCs. The receptor was derived from a human donor with aplastic anemia. CDR3 nucleotide sequence: TGTGCCAGCAGCTTAGCAGGGGAAGGCACTGAAGCTTTCTTT. Translation gives CASSLAGEGTEAFF.